The present entry profiles one TCR beta chain with its context. The antigen is undetermined. Data came from immunoSEQ multiplex PCR; TCRdb stores just in-frame clones and leaves some out. The data contain approximately 1.5 million clones, nearly 99% of them singletons. Germline V gives CDR1 SGHAT, CDR2 FQNNGV. V dropped 6 bases and J dropped 4 bases, with 10 bases sitting between them. There are 13 residues in the CDR3. The data originate from a study of shared clonotypes between healthy human individuals. Study outcomes and limitations: The study's rarefaction showed incomplete sorted-subset sequencing despite large depth. Naive subsets generally exceeded memory subsets in estimated richness.

A CD45RA+ naive subset and a CD45RA-negative memory subset were split from CD4+ cells. The chain has TRBV11-2 and TRBJ2-1, with D uncertain. The receptor was derived from a young man in good health. Specimen: naive CD4+ T cells sorted from blood. Regarding subset: CD45RA+ positively selected. The CDR3 sequence: CASSPDGYNEQFF. DNA of the CDR3: TGTGCCAGCAGTCCCGACGGTTACAATGAGCAGTTCTTC.